This TCR beta chain stems from a study of CD8 T cells in Susac syndrome. Study observations and caveats: Individuals included in the TCR sequencing and HLA analysis were acknowledged by the study to be relatively few in number.

Each multiple sclerosis control was a treatment-naive patient with relapsing-remitting disease that was either stable or active. It was negative isolation that provided the CD8+ and CD4+ T cells, whereas TEMRA cells were enriched by FACS. Random hexamers primed reverse transcription of 0.5 to 1 ug RNA. TCR beta CDR3 was amplified by immunoSEQ covering 54 Vbeta and 13 Jbeta. In TCRdb, the immunoSEQ multiplex PCR reads were re-called with MiXCR into one record per CDR3 protein. The table lists hundreds of thousands of distinct CDR3 sequences, around 95% of them singletons. This clonotype was seen a handful of times. Its matching antigen is unknown. Sequences were obtained from CD4+ T cells from PBMCs. This receptor was identified in a human donor with multiple sclerosis.

Here the CDR3 DNA reads TGTGCCAGCAGTTACTCTAACACTGAAGCTTTCTTT. Amino acids: CASSYSNTEAFF. This sequence joins TRBV6-5 and TRBJ1-1; D remains ambiguous. CDR1 is MNHEY and CDR2 is SVGAGI in the germline V gene. This CDR3 has 12 residues. Trimming took off 0 bases at V and 2 bases at J, with 1 base between the two ends.